The present T cell receptor beta chain was sequenced within a study of T cell repertoires in cytomegalovirus infection (dated by TCRdb to about 2019). Regarding the study in general: Because public TCR beta signatures pointed to carriage of CMV infection together with the matching HLA type, the HLA type of each donor mattered for the analysis.

V is cut back by 6 bases and J by 4 bases, with 4 bases in the junction unmatched. The CDR3 runs 13 residues from the cysteine to the phenylalanine. Only the CDR3 region is kept as DNA, spanning 39 bases read in frame from base 1. CDR1 and CDR2, looked up from the germline V gene, are SNHLY and FYNNEI. On the study overall, not on this receptor specifically: Carriers of CMV infection plus the relevant HLA type were discriminated by the cumulative frequency of public TCR beta family members in the study cohort and in an independent 352-donor cohort. The ex vivo response was dominated by HLA-C-restricted CMV-specific TCR beta clonotypes, which also provided the single most frequent clonotype in two of eight donors.

These reads were obtained on an Illumina HiSeq 1500. TCRdb handled the public reads itself, with Q25 trimming in fastp and clone calling in MiXCR, and kept productive beta chains. For every CDR3 protein sequence, its rows merge into one entry that carries the most common genes and DNA. The sample profile shows 350,000 to 450,000 distinct CDR3 sequences; 18% of them were found once. The ten largest clones capture roughly 8.7% of the sample. This clonotype was seen more than once but under ten times. Its antigen remains unidentified. Nothing much larger sits one base from this clone, and base qualities are not available.

This TCR was sampled from a human donor in good health (CMV status not recorded). Some clones in this sample may be carry-over from other donors' samples. What was sequenced was PBMCs. The chain employs TRBV2 and TRBJ1-2, with 8 middle bases fitting TRBD1. The CDR3 protein: CASRDRVVYGYTF. DNA sequence: TGTGCCAGCAGGGACAGGGTCGTCTATGGCTACACCTTC.